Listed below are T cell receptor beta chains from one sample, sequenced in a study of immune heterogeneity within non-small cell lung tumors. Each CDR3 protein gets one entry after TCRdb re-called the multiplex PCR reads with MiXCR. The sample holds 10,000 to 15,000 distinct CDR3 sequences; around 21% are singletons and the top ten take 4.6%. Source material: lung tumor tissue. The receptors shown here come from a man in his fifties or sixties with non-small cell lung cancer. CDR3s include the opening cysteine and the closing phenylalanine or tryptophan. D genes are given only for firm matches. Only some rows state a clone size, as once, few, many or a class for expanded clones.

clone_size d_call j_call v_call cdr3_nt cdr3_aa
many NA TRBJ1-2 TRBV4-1 TGCGCCAGCAGCCAGTGGGGGGCACAGGATGGCTACACCTTC CASSQWGAQDGYTF
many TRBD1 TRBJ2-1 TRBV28 TGTGCCAGCAGTTTACAGGGGGTTGAGCAGTTCTTC CASSLQGVEQFF
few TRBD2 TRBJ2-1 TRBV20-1 TGCAGTGCAAAAGGACTAGCGGGTGAGCAGTTCTTC CSAKGLAGEQFF
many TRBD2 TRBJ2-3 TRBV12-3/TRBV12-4 TGTGCCAGCAGCGATAGCGGGACCACAGATACGCAGTATTTT CASSDSGTTDTQYF
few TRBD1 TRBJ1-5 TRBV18 TGTGCCAGCTCACCCCAGACAGGGTATCAGCCCCAGCATTTT CASSPQTGYQPQHF
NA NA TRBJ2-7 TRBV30 TGTGCCTGGAGTAGGGGCGGTGGCGGGAATAACGAGCAGTACTTC CAWSRGGGGNNEQYF
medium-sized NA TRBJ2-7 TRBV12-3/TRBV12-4 TGTGCCAGCAGTTTAGGCCAATCCTACGAGCAGTACTTC CASSLGQSYEQYF
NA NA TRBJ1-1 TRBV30 TGTGCCTGGAAAGTTTTTGGACTCTCCACTGAAGCTTTCTTT CAWKVFGLSTEAFF
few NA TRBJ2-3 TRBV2 TGTGCCAGCAGTGAAAAGCCAATACTAGATACGCAGTATTTT CASSEKPILDTQYF
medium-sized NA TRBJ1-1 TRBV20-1 TGCAGTGCTAGAGATCCAGGTCCTGGCACTGAAGCTTTCTTT CSARDPGPGTEAFF
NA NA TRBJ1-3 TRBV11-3 TGTGCCAGCAGCTTGAGACAATCTGGAAACACCATATATTTT CASSLRQSGNTIYF
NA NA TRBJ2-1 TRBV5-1 TGCGCCAGCAGCCTTCGTTACAATGAGCAGTTCTTC CASSLRYNEQFF
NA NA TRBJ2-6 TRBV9 TGTGCCAGCAGCGTCTTGGCTGGGGCCAACGTCCTGACTTTC CASSVLAGANVLTF
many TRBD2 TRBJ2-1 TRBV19 TGTGCCAGTAGTATCAGGACTAGCGGGAGAAGGGGTGAGCAGTTCTTC CASSIRTSGRRGEQFF
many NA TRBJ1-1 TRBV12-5 TGTGCTAGTGGCCCCTCACGGGGGGGGACTGAAGCTTTCTTT CASGPSRGGTEAFF
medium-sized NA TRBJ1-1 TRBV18 TGTGCCAGCTCAGTTCAGACGGGAGTAAAGCACACTGAAGCTTTCTTT CASSVQTGVKHTEAFF
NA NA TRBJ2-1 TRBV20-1 TGCAGTGCTGGGAGCTTCAATGAGCAGTTCTTC CSAGSFNEQFF
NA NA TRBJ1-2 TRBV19 TGTGCCAGTAGTATAGATCCCCCGGCAGGAAGTGGCAACTATGGCTACACCTTC CASSIDPPAGSGNYGYTF
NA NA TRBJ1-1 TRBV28 TGTGCCAGCAGCCAAGTCTCCTTCGGTGGGACTTTCTTT CASSQVSFGGTFF